This T cell receptor beta chain was sequenced during a study of blood T cell repertoires in COVID-19 (dated by TCRdb to about 2020). Regarding the study in general: Collaborator samples came from the United States, Italy and Spain and covered acute and convalescent phases of COVID-19. The prospective study material was composed of cDNA or gDNA derived from T cells, B-cell-depleted T cells, or PBMCs. Where available, HLA class I and class II types were obtained from metadata supplied by the sample provider rather than from assay-based typing. Deeply sampled blood TCRbeta repertoires from subjects exposed to, actively infected with, or recovered from COVID-19 were included in the dataset. Nearly every sample came with metadata listing a de-identified subject ID, COVID-19 status, age in years and sex. The samples were drawn from the first 160 participants of the ongoing ImmuneRACE study and from roughly 1,300 subjects provided by 6 global collaborators. A freely available public database, intended as a resource for researchers studying the immune response to SARS-CoV-2, is where the repertoires were released.

Findings and caveats that apply to the study as a whole: The amount of clinical and demographic metadata varied by source and participant and was provided uncurated.

TCRbeta CDR3 regions were amplified from genomic DNA using the immunoSEQ Assay, a bias-controlled multiplex PCR. As for how the authors treated the data: Nucleated cell counts per sample were estimated from amplification of reference gene primers within the assay. Sequence reads were collapsed and filtered to measure the absolute abundance of every unique TCRbeta CDR3 rearrangement. For each sample, productive Simpson clonality was calculated by taking the square root of Simpson's diversity index across productive rearrangements. The table comes from immuneACCESS by way of TCRdb, which keeps in-frame sequences with V and J called. Part of the clones is missing from these tables; in studies checked, under half for an unresolved V gene and the rest for unknown reasons. V and J calls and clone size come straight from that table; D and trimming were deduced from the DNA. This sample gives approximately 85,000 clones in total; 90% of them show up just once. The top ten hold 3.5% to 5% of the sample.

In the case of this clone: Which antigen it targets is not known. Base qualities are missing; no much larger clone stands one base away.

Each collaborating institution followed its own protocols to collect whole blood in K2EDTA tubes. For TCRbeta analysis, collaborator samples were shipped as frozen whole blood, as isolated PBMCs, or as DNA extracted from either sample type. The CDR3, from cysteine to phenylalanine, totals 15 residues. The only DNA kept is the CDR3, 45 bases in frame from the first base. Relative to germline, V is missing 4 bases and J is missing 3 bases, with 6 bases of the junction outside any gene match. CDR1 and CDR2 were assigned from the germline V gene (reference sequence) as LGHDT and YNNKEL. This receptor chain uses TRBV3-1 (or the pseudogene TRBV3-2) and TRBJ1-1, and TRBD1 aligns with 9 junction nucleotides. This clonotype was sampled from an elderly woman with active or convalescent COVID-19. Input material: peripheral blood. The CDR3 region reads CASSRGTGTDTEAFF. The bases are TGTGCCAGCAGCCGAGGGACAGGGACGGACACTGAAGCTTTCTTT.